The clone carrying this T cell receptor (beta chain) was observed a few times. The antigen remains undetermined. Germline CDR1 is MNHEY and CDR2 is SMNVEV (reference sequence). V lost 6 bases, J lost 3 bases, and 7 bases stayed unmatched. This CDR3 contains 14 residues. 13 Jbeta primers and 60 Vbeta primers were used for the PCR. The repertoire was sequenced with immunoSEQ multiplex PCR; TCRdb's copy has only in-frame clones and lacks some. The sample has approximately 85,000 clones; 72% are singletons. The data derive from a study of cytomegalovirus exposure and HLA in healthy donors. Study background: Within the Caucasian-associated ancestry cluster were roughly 82% of the roughly 380 genotyped donors. Study outcomes and limitations: It was assumed in the presence/absence analyses that sequencing depth was roughly uniform across donors. TCR beta V- and J-gene trimming, according to a later analysis, was linked to a missense DCLRE1C variant.

The sequenced sample consisted of PBMCs. This receptor was taken from a woman in her thirties or forties in good health and CMV-seropositive. J is TRBJ1-1 and V is TRBV27, with 7 positions matching TRBD1. The CDR3 DNA reads as TGTGCCAGCAGACAGGGGTACGGGTACACTGAAGCTTTCTTT. Protein sequence: CASRQGYGYTEAFF.